Below, 10 T cell receptor beta chains from the same sample are listed, as sequenced in a study of CD8+ T cells in alopecia areata. Treatment given: oral pan-JAK inhibitor, 5-10 mg twice daily. cDNA serving as the sequencing template came from extracted, reverse transcribed RNA. Repertoires were generated with immunoSEQ multiplex PCR, while TCRdb's copy carries only in-frame clones and drops some. The repertoire includes about 190,000 clones, about three fifths of them detected once, and approximately 1% sits in the top ten. Here the sequenced sample was CD4+ T cells sorted from blood, taken at week 24, from a patient treated with tofacitinib. All receptors derive from a human donor with alopecia areata.

CDR3 DNA: TGTGCCAGCAGCCCTCGGACAGACTACGAGCAGTACTTC. This sequence encodes CASSPRTDYEQYF. This sequence joins TRBV9 and TRBJ2-7, with a tentative D call TRBD1 (6 bases). This CDR3 spans 13 amino acids. V lost 4 bases and J lost 3, with 11 bases in between. CDR1 and CDR2 (germline): SGDLS, YYNGEE.

This clone was observed once. V usage is TRBV30 and J usage is TRBJ1-2; D gene unclear. Trimming pared 2 bases from V and 8 bases from J, leaving 15 bases between. Germline V lookup: CDR1 GTSNPN, CDR2 SVGIG (reference sequence). This CDR3 region has 13 residues. CDR3 loop: CAWSYKGFGGYTF. The CDR3 DNA is TGTGCCTGGAGTTATAAGGGTTTTGGAGGCTACACCTTC. Together with reference TRBV30 and TRBJ1-2, the CDR3 gives the full variable domain: SQTIHQWPATLVQPVGSPLSLECTVEGTSNPNLYWYRQAAGRGLQLLFYSVGIGQISSEVPQNLSASRPQDRQFILSSKKLLLSDSGFYLCAWSYKGFGGYTFGSGTRLTVV.

This chain connects TRBV19 to TRBJ1-2; a possible D gene is TRBD1 (5 bases). Germline CDR1 reads LNHDA; CDR2 reads SQIVND (reference sequence). V gave up 7 bases and J gave up 4 bases, with 13 bases separating them. This CDR3 comprises 13 residues. The CDR3 sequence: CASNLGGTYGYTF. The CDR3 coding sequence is TGTGCCAGTAATCTCGGGGGGACCTATGGCTACACCTTC. The entire variable domain, with the rest obtained from reference TRBV19 and TRBJ1-2, is as follows: DGGITQSPKYLFRKEGQNVTLSCEQNLNHDAMYWYRQDPGQGLRLIYYSQIVNDFQKGDIAEGYSVSREKKESFPLTVTSAQKNPTAFYLCASNLGGTYGYTFGSGTRLTVV.

The rearrangement links TRBV9 to TRBJ2-2, with 7 bases matching TRBD1. V was pared by 3 bases and J by 7 bases, with 15 bases of the junction left unmatched. There are 17 residues in the CDR3. Germline V lookup: CDR1 SGDLS, CDR2 YYNGEE. The CDR3 coding sequence is TGTGCCAGCAGCGCCCGAAGCCGGACAGGATTTGGCGGGGAGCTGTTTTTT. Its protein is CASSARSRTGFGGELFF. Full variable domain (missing parts from reference TRBV9 and TRBJ2-2): DSGVTQTPKHLITATGQRVTLRCSPRSGDLSVYWYQQSLDQGLQFLIQYYNGEERAKGNILERFSAQQFPDLHSELNLSSLELGDSALYFCASSARSRTGFGGELFFGEGSRLTVL.

Concerning this clone: The sample holds other DNA sequences that translate to the same CDR3. The chain links TRBV5-6 to TRBJ2-7; 8 bases fit TRBD1. Looked up from germline, CDR1 is SGHDT and CDR2 is YYEEEE. This CDR3 has 14 amino acids. V shed 0 bases and J 3 bases; nucleotides not matched to a gene: 2. DNA of the CDR3: TGTGCCAGCAGCTTGGGACAGGGGAGCTACGAGCAGTACTTC. Its protein is CASSLGQGSYEQYF. The full variable domain, its missing parts supplied by reference TRBV5-6 and TRBJ2-7, is DAGVTQSPTHLIKTRGQQVTLRCSPKSGHDTVSWYQQALGQGPQFIFQYYEEEERQRGNFPDRFSGHQFPNYSSELNVNALLLGDSALYLCASSLGQGSYEQYFGPGTRLTVT.

This chain uses TRBV7-2 with TRBJ2-5; 10 bases align to TRBD2. V shed 6 bases, J shed 5 bases, and the junction held 6 bases outside the gene matches. Germline V CDR1 and CDR2: SGHTA, FQGNSA. The CDR3 runs to 14 residues. The CDR3 is CASRAGGQEETQYF. Here the CDR3 DNA reads TGTGCCAGCAGAGCGGGGGGGCAGGAGGAGACCCAGTACTTC.

This clone came up once. Other DNA sequences within the sample encode an identical CDR3. The chain uses TRBV2 and TRBJ1-5; TRBD1 agrees at 8 bases. Germline values: CDR1 SNHLY, CDR2 FYNNEI. The trim removed 4 bases at V and 4 bases at J, leaving 0 bases unmatched. The CDR3 has 13 amino acids. CDR3 amino acids: CASSGQGNQPQHF. In DNA, the CDR3 is TGTGCCAGCAGTGGACAGGGGAATCAGCCCCAGCATTTT.

The chain combines TRBV5-4 with TRBJ2-3; D call uncertain. The V end was cut by 4 bases, the J end by 6 bases, with 6 bases between. CDR1 and CDR2 (germline): SGHNT, YYREEE (reference sequence). This CDR3 contains 11 residues. CDR3 sequence reads: CASSQRDTQYF. The CDR3 nucleotides read TGTGCCAGCAGCCAGAGGGATACGCAGTATTTT.

V is TRBV27 and J is TRBJ1-2; D unresolved. Trimming removed 6 bases from V and 5 bases from J, with 13 bases in between. CDR3 length equals 13 residues. The germline V gene encodes CDR1 MNHEY and CDR2 SMNVEV (reference sequence). The CDR3 reads CASSSRGEYGYTF. CDR3 bases: TGTGCCAGCAGCTCGCGTGGGGAATATGGCTACACCTTC.

V and J are TRBV6-6 and TRBJ1-2; D possibly corresponds to TRBD1 (5 bases). The CDR3 is 16 residues long. V was trimmed by 6 bases and J by 6 bases, leaving 23 bases between them. The germline V gene encodes CDR1 MNHNY and CDR2 SVGAGI (reference sequence). The CDR3 reads CASSGTQKEGNHGYTF. CDR3 sequence (DNA): TGTGCCAGCAGCGGGACCCAAAAAGAGGGGAATCATGGCTACACCTTC.